Following are 15 T cell receptor beta chains from one sample sequenced in a study of T cell changes during pregnancy in multiple sclerosis. The method was immunoSEQ multiplex PCR; TCRdb's version includes in-frame clones alone and lacks a portion of them. The profile shows about 86,000 clones, 80% to 95% of them singletons. The sample consisted of peripheral blood, taken in the first trimester of pregnancy. The receptors originated from a female donor in good health, enrolled as a control in a pregnancy study.

The chain combines TRBV10-3 with TRBJ2-7; 10 bases are a match to TRBD1. The CDR3 has 14 residues. The trim removed 4 bases at V and 5 bases at J, leaving 5 bases unmatched. In germline, CDR1 is ENHRY, CDR2 SYGVKD. CDR3 residues: CAISVGQGGNEQYF. CDR3 bases: TGTGCCATCAGTGTAGGACAGGGGGGCAACGAGCAGTACTTC.

V and J are TRBV4-1 and TRBJ2-1; tentative D call: TRBD1 (6 bases). The CDR3 has 15 amino acids. CDR1 MGHRA and CDR2 YSYEKL come from the germline V gene. V lost 4 bases and J 7 bases, leaving 17 bases between the germline ends. This chain's CDR3 is CASSRDRFRSNEQFF. DNA for the CDR3: TGCGCCAGCAGCCGCGACAGGTTCAGGTCAAATGAGCAGTTCTTC.

In its sample, this clone was seen once. The chain couples TRBV7-9 to TRBJ1-2, with D perhaps TRBD1 (6 bases). In germline, CDR1 is SEHNR, CDR2 FQNEAQ (reference sequence). V was pared by 5 bases and J by 6 bases, with 10 bases between. This CDR3 is 12 amino acids long. The CDR3 is CASSLGGDGYTF. The CDR3 coding sequence is TGTGCCAGCAGCCTAGGGGGGGATGGCTACACCTTC.

This clone was seen only a few times. The chain joins TRBV7-9 to TRBJ2-7; 8 bases align to TRBD2. Germline V CDR1 and CDR2: SEHNR, FQNEAQ (reference sequence). After removal of 5 bases from V and 0 bases from J, the junction contained 12 bases not matched to a gene. CDR3 length: 17 residues. The CDR3 nucleotides read TGTGCCAGCAGCCCCGGACTAGCTGGTCCCAACTCCTACGAGCAGTACTTC. Its protein product is CASSPGLAGPNSYEQYF. The full variable domain, rest sourced from reference TRBV7-9 and TRBJ2-7, is DTGVSQNPRHKITKRGQNVTFRCDPISEHNRLYWYRQTLGQGPEFLTYFQNEAQLEKSRLLSDRFSAERPKGSFSTLEIQRTEQGDSAMYLCASSPGLAGPNSYEQYFGPGTRLTVT.

This clone showed up just once. The gene calls are TRBV7-3 and TRBJ2-1, with 9 bases identical to TRBD2. J lost 7 bases, V lost 2 bases, and 21 bases had no gene match. Germline-derived CDR1 and CDR2 are SGHTA and FQGTGA. This CDR3 region has 20 residues. CDR3 sequence (DNA): TGTGCCAGCAGCTTAGTCAAGCTAGCGGGAAGGGGGGATTCTCCGAATGAGCAGTTCTTC. Protein sequence: CASSLVKLAGRGDSPNEQFF. Full variable domain (missing parts from reference TRBV7-3 and TRBJ2-1): GAGVSQTPSNKVTEKGKYVELRCDPISGHTALYWYRQSLGQGPEFLIYFQGTGAADDSGLPNDRFFAVRPEGSVSTLKIQRTERGDSAVYLCASSLVKLAGRGDSPNEQFFGPGTRLTVL.

The chain couples TRBV5-8 to TRBJ1-2; a weak D match, TRBD1 (6 bases). The CDR3 is 16 amino acids. Germline-derived CDR1 and CDR2 are SGHTS and YDEGEE. The V end was cut by 4 bases, the J end by 4 bases, with 20 bases between. Here the CDR3 reads CASSPDSGAQGYGYTF. As DNA, the CDR3 is TGTGCCAGCAGCCCCGACAGCGGTGCACAGGGCTATGGCTACACCTTC.

The chain carries TRBV27 and TRBJ2-1; D is perhaps TRBD1 (5 bases). Trimming took off 8 bases at V and 0 bases at J, with 11 bases between the two ends. The CDR3 is 14 amino acids. Germline V CDR1 and CDR2: MNHEY, SMNVEV (reference sequence). CDR3 nucleotide sequence: TGTGCCAGCTACGGACAAAACTCCTACAATGAGCAGTTCTTC. Protein: CASYGQNSYNEQFF.

The V call is TRBV11-3, the J call TRBJ1-1; D unclear. Trimming shortened V by 1 base and J by 8 bases, and 8 bases separated the two germline ends. The CDR3 consists of 12 residues. The germline gives CDR1 SGHNT, CDR2 YENEEA. The CDR3: CASSLGEQEAFF. The CDR3 DNA is TGTGCCAGCAGCTTAGGTGAACAGGAAGCTTTCTTT.

The V gene is TRBV9, the J gene TRBJ2-2, with 12 bases matching TRBD2. The V gene's germline CDR1 is SGDLS and CDR2 YYNGEE. The CDR3 length is 19 residues. V was clipped by 0 bases and J by 1 base; unmatched bases: 7. CDR3: CASSVDGLAGRLNTGELFF. CDR3 in DNA: TGTGCCAGCAGCGTAGACGGACTAGCGGGGAGATTGAACACCGGGGAGCTGTTTTTT.

This chain joins TRBV5-1 and TRBJ2-1; 8 bases match TRBD2. This CDR3 spans 13 amino acids. CDR1 is SGHRS, CDR2 YFSETQ, per germline. V was pared by 0 bases and J by 11 bases, with 4 bases of the junction left unmatched. The CDR3 is CASSLEPSGQQFF. DNA for the CDR3: TGCGCCAGCAGCTTGGAACCTAGCGGGCAGCAGTTCTTC.

The V and J genes are TRBV7-9 and TRBJ1-2; no clear D. CDR3 length: 14 residues. The V gene lost 1 base and the J gene lost 4 bases, with 10 bases spanning the gap. Germline V gene data show CDR1 as SEHNR and CDR2 as FQNEAQ (reference sequence). The CDR3 DNA is TGTGCCAGCAGCTTAGATTTGGTCGGCTATGGCTACACCTTC. Amino acid sequence: CASSLDLVGYGYTF.

This chain uses TRBV4-1 with TRBJ2-3, with a possible D match to TRBD2 (6 bases). CDR1 is MGHRA, CDR2 YSYEKL, per germline. Trimming left V 3 bases short and J 0 bases short, with 13 bases between. CDR3 length: 16 amino acids. CDR3 sequence: CASSHSGGTSTDTQYF. In nucleotides, the CDR3 is TGCGCCAGCAGCCATTCAGGAGGGACTAGCACAGATACGCAGTATTTT.

This clone came up once. The V and J genes are TRBV27 and TRBJ1-6; 7 bases are a match to TRBD1. Trimming cost V 6 bases and J 7 bases; bases outside gene matches: 6. The germline V gene has CDR1 MNHEY and CDR2 SMNVEV (reference sequence). The CDR3 covers 14 residues. The CDR3, as DNA: TGTGCCAGCAGGCGGGACAGACCAAATTCACCCCTCCACTTT. Its translation: CASRRDRPNSPLHF.

This chain joins TRBV5-4 and TRBJ2-7; 10 nucleotides match TRBD1. The V and J ends lost 3 bases and 3 bases, in that order; junction bases with no gene match: 6. The CDR3 loop spans 15 amino acids. CDR1 and CDR2 (germline): SGHNT, YYREEE (reference sequence). The CDR3 bases are TGTGCCAGCAGCTCCTCCGGGACAGGGGTCTACGAGCAGTACTTC. It encodes CASSSSGTGVYEQYF.

The chain employs TRBV11-3 and TRBJ2-2; perhaps TRBD1 as D (5 bases). The CDR3 sequence is 14 residues long. V lost 3 bases to trimming and J lost 3 bases, with 8 bases between them. Germline CDR1 SGHNT, CDR2 YENEEA. This chain's CDR3 is CASSLTRDTGELFF. In DNA, the CDR3 is TGTGCCAGCAGCTTGACCAGGGACACCGGGGAGCTGTTTTTT.